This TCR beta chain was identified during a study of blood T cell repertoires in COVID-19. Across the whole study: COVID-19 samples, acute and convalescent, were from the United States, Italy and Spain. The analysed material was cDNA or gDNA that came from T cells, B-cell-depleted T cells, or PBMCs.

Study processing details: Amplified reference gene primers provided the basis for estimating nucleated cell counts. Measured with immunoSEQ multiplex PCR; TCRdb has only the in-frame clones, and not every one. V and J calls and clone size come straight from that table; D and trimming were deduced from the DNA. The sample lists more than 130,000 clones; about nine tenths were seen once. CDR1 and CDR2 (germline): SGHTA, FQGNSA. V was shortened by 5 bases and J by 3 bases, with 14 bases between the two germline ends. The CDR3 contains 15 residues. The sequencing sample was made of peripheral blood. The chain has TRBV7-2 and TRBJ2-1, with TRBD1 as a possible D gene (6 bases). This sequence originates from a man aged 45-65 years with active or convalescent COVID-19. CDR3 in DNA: TGTGCCAGCAGCCTGTACAGGGCGCTCTACAATGAGCAGTTCTTC. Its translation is CASSLYRALYNEQFF.